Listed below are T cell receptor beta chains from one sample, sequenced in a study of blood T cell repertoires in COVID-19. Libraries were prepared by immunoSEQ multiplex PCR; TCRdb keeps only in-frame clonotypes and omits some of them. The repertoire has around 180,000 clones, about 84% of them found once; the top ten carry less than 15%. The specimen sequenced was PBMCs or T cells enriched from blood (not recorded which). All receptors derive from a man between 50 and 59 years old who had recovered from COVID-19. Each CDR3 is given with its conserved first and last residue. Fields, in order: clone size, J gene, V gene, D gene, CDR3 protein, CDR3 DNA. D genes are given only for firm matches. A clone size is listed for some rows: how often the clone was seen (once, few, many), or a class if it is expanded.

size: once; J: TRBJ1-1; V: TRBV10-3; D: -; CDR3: CAISDKQGRTLNTEAFF; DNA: TGTGCCATCAGTGACAAACAGGGTCGTACTTTGAACACTGAAGCTTTCTTT
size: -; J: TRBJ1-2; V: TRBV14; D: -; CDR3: CASSLDAGANYGYTF; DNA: TGTGCCAGCAGCCTCGATGCGGGAGCTAACTATGGCTACACCTTC
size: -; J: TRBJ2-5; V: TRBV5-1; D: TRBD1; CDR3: CASSRGQSETQYF; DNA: TGCGCCAGCAGCCGGGGACAGTCAGAGACCCAGTACTTC
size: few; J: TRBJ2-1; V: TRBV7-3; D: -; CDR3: CASSLLHSYNEQFF; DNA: TGTGCCAGCAGCTTACTCCACAGTTACAATGAGCAGTTCTTC
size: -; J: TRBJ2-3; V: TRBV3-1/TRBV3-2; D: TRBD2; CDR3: CASSQVASGVQTQYF; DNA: TGTGCCAGCAGCCAAGTGGCTAGCGGGGTGCAAACGCAGTATTTT
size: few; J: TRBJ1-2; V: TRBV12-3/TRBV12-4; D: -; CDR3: CASSLDSNYGYTF; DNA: TGTGCCAGCAGTTTGGACAGTAACTATGGCTACACCTTC
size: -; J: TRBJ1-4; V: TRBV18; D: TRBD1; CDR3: CASSRDRDEKLFF; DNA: TGTGCCAGCTCACGGGACAGGGATGAAAAACTGTTTTTT
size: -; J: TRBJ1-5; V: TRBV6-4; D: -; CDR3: CASSLPRGGDLRQPQHF; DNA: TGTGCCAGCAGCCTACCCCGCGGAGGGGACCTCAGGCAGCCCCAGCATTTT
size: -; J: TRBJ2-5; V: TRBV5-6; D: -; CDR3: CASSLRGRSGETQYF; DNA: TGTGCCAGCAGCTTGAGGGGACGTAGCGGTGAGACCCAGTACTTC
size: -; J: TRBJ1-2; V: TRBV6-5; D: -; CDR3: CASSPARGGGYGYTF; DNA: TGTGCCAGCAGCCCCGCCAGGGGCGGTGGCTATGGCTACACCTTC
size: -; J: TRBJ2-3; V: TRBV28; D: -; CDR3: CASSQNEWGLADTQYF; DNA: TGTGCCAGCAGCCAAAATGAGTGGGGGCTCGCAGATACGCAGTATTTT
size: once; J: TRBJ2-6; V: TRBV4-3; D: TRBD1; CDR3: CASSQAPPGGSGANVLTF; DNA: TGCGCCAGCAGCCAAGCTCCACCAGGGGGCTCTGGGGCCAACGTCCTGACTTTC
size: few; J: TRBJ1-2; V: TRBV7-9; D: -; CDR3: CASSLAGGVRGYTF; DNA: TGTGCCAGCAGCTTAGCCGGGGGGGTTCGTGGCTACACCTTC
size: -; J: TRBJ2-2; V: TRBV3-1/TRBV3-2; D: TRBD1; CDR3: CASSQNDRAPGQLFF; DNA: TGTGCCAGCAGCCAGAACGACAGGGCCCCGGGGCAGCTGTTTTTT
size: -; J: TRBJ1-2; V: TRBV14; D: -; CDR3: CASSQEAGNGYTF; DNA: TGTGCCAGCAGCCAAGAAGCGGGGAATGGCTACACCTTC
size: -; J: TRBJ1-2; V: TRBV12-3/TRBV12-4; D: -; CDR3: CASSLQGYGYTF; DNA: TGTGCCAGCAGTCTTCAGGGCTATGGCTACACCTTC
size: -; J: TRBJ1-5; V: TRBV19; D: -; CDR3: CASSIIVGQPQHF; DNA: TGTGCCAGTAGTATAATCGTCGGGCAGCCCCAGCATTTT
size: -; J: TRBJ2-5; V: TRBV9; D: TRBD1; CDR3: CASSVGNRGRETQYF; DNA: TGTGCCAGCAGCGTAGGGAACAGGGGACGGGAGACCCAGTACTTC
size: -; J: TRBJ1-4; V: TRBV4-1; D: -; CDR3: CASSRMGAGEKLFF; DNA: TGCGCCAGCAGCCGTATGGGGGCGGGTGAAAAACTGTTTTTT
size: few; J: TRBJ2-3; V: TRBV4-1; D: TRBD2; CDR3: CASSHPPPGLAGVYDTQYF; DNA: TGCGCCAGCAGCCATCCCCCACCGGGACTAGCGGGGGTTTACGATACGCAGTATTTT
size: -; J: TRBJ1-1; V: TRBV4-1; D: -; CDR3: CASSYQGMNTEAFF; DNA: TGCGCCAGCAGTTACCAGGGTATGAACACTGAAGCTTTCTTT
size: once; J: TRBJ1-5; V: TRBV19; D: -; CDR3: CASSPWGGNQPQHF; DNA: TGTGCCAGTAGTCCTTGGGGGGGCAATCAGCCCCAGCATTTT
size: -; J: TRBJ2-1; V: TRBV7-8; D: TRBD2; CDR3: CASSGTAGYNEQFF; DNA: TGTGCCAGCTCCGGTACAGCGGGGTACAATGAGCAGTTCTTC
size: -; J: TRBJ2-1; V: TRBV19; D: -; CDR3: CASSRGGPKFF; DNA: TGTGCCAGTAGTAGGGGGGGGCCTAAGTTCTTC
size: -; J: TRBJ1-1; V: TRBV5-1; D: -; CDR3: CASSFNQLPNTEAFF; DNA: TGCGCCAGCAGCTTCAATCAACTCCCTAACACTGAAGCTTTCTTT
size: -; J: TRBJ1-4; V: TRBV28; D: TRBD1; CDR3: CASGPPGQGREKLFF; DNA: TGTGCCAGCGGTCCTCCGGGACAGGGGAGAGAAAAACTGTTTTTT
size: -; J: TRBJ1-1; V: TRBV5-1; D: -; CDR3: CASGLGAANTEAFF; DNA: TGCGCCAGCGGTCTGGGGGCAGCGAACACTGAAGCTTTCTTT
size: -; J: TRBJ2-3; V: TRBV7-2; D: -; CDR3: CASSSFQGSLTDTQYF; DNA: TGTGCCAGCAGCTCCTTCCAGGGTTCTCTCACAGATACGCAGTATTTT
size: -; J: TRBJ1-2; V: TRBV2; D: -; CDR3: CASSEEARAYGYTF; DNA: TGTGCCAGCAGTGAAGAAGCCAGGGCCTATGGCTACACCTTC
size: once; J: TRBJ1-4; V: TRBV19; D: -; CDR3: CASSRNSLGEKLFF; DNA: TGTGCCAGTAGTCGGAACAGCCTTGGCGAAAAACTGTTTTTT
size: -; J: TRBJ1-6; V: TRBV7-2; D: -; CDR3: CASSWSYENNSPLHF; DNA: TGTGCCAGCAGCTGGTCTTATGAGAATAATTCACCCCTCCACTTT
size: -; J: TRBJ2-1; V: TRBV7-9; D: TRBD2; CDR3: CASSSPGGGEQFF; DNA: TGTGCCAGCAGCTCTCCGGGAGGGGGAGAGCAGTTCTTC
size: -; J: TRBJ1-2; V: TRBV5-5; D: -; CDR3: CASSPDTNYGYTF; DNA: TGTGCCAGCAGTCCGGACACCAACTATGGCTACACCTTC
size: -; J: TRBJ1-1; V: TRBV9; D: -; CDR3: CASSSSGGLNTEAFF; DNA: TGTGCCAGCAGCTCGAGCGGGGGATTGAACACTGAAGCTTTCTTT
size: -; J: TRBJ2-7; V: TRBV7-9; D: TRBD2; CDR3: CASSRAGSYEQYF; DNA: TGTGCCAGCAGCCGAGCGGGGTCCTACGAGCAGTACTTC
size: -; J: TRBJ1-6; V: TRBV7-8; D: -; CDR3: CASRWGAGDSPLHF; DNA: TGTGCCAGCAGATGGGGGGCGGGGGATTCACCCCTCCACTTT
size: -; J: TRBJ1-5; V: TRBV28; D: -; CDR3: CASSLDSPSNQPQHF; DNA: TGTGCCAGCAGTTTAGACAGCCCTAGCAATCAGCCCCAGCATTTT
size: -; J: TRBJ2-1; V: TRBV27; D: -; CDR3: CASSPTTRGEQFF; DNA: TGTGCCAGCAGTCCTACAACGCGGGGAGAGCAGTTCTTC
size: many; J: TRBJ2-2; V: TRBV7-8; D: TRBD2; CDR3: CASSLVILAGAGELFF; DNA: TGTGCCAGCAGCTTAGTTATCCTAGCGGGTGCCGGGGAGCTGTTTTTT
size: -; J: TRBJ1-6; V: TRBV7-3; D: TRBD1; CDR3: CASSLDGTDSPLHF; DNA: TGTGCCAGCAGCCTAGATGGGACAGATTCACCCCTCCACTTT
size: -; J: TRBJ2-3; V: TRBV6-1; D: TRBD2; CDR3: CASSVVSGGAWYTQYF; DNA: TGTGCCAGCAGTGTAGTTAGCGGGGGGGCATGGTATACGCAGTATTTT
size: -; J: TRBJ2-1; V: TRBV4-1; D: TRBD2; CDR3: CASSQDSSGGEQFF; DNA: TGCGCCAGCAGCCAAGATTCCAGCGGGGGTGAGCAGTTCTTC
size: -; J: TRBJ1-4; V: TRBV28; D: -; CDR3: CASSLSGTNEKLFF; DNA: TGTGCCAGCAGTTTATCAGGGACTAATGAAAAACTGTTTTTT
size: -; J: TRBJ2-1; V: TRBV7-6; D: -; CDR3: CASSEDSDFSNEQFF; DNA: TGTGCCAGCAGCGAGGACTCAGACTTCTCCAATGAGCAGTTCTTC
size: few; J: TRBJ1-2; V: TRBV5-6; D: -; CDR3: CASSPGWGASDYTF; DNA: TGTGCCAGCAGTCCGGGATGGGGAGCAAGTGACTACACCTTC
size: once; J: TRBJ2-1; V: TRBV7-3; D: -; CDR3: CASRGEGEQFF; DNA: TGTGCCAGCAGGGGAGAAGGCGAGCAGTTCTTC
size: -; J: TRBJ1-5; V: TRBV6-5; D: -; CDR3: CASSPAGGRNQPQHF; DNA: TGTGCCAGCAGTCCCGCGGGAGGGCGCAATCAGCCCCAGCATTTT
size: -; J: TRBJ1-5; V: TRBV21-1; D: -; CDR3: CASSKPPDTTGGEYSNQPQHF; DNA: TGTGCCAGCAGCAAGCCCCCCGATACGACGGGAGGGGAGTATAGCAATCAGCCCCAGCATTTT
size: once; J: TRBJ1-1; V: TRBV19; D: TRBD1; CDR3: CASSTKTGSEAFF; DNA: TGTGCCAGTAGTACCAAGACAGGGTCGGAAGCTTTCTTT
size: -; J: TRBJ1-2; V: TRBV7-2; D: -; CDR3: CASSRGGGQGGYGYTF; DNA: TGTGCCAGCAGTAGGGGGGGTGGCCAGGGCGGATATGGCTACACCTTC
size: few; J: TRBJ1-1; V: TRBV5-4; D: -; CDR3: CASSYPPAGTEAFF; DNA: TGTGCCAGCAGCTACCCCCCGGCGGGCACTGAAGCTTTCTTT
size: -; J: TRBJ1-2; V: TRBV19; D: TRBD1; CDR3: CASSIGTGNYGYTF; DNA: TGTGCCAGTAGTATCGGGACAGGTAACTATGGCTACACCTTC
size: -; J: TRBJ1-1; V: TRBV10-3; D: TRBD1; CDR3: CASRGAQGDEAFF; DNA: TGTGCCTCAAGGGGGGCCCAGGGGGATGAAGCTTTCTTT
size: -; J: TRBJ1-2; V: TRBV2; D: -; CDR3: CASSVKGMWGNYGYTF; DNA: TGTGCCAGCAGTGTAAAGGGGATGTGGGGCAACTATGGCTACACCTTC